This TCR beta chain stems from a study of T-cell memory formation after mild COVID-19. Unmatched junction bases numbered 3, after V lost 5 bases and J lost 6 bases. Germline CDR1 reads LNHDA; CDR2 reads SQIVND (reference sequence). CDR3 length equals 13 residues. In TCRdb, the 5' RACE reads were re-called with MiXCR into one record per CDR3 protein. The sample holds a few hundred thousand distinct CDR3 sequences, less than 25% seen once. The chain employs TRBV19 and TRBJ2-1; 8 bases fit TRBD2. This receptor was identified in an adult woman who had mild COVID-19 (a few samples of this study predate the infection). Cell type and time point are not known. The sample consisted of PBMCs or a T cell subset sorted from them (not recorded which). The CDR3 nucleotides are TGTGCCAGTAGTTCAGCGGGAGCCAATGAGCAGTTCTTC. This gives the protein CASSSAGANEQFF. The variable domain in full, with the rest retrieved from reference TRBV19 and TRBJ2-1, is DGGITQSPKYLFRKEGQNVTLSCEQNLNHDAMYWYRQDPGQGLRLIYYSQIVNDFQKGDIAEGYSVSREKKESFPLTVTSAQKNPTAFYLCASSSAGANEQFFGPGTRLTVL.